These 25 T cell receptor beta chains came from one sample sequenced in a study of blood T cell repertoires in COVID-19. Data came from immunoSEQ multiplex PCR; TCRdb stores just in-frame clones and leaves some out. The table lists hundreds of thousands of clones, over 80% of them singletons. Sample: peripheral blood. These receptors were obtained from a man between 35 and 55 years old with acute or convalescent COVID-19.

The rearrangement links TRBV6-6 to TRBJ2-5, with D perhaps TRBD1 (6 bases). Trimming cost V 6 bases and J 2 bases, with 10 bases left between them. Germline V gene data show CDR1 as MNHNY and CDR2 as SVGAGI (reference sequence). This CDR3 region has 13 residues. The CDR3 protein is CASSRGQQETQYF. As DNA, the CDR3 is TGTGCCAGCAGCAGAGGACAGCAAGAGACCCAGTACTTC.

V is TRBV9 and J is TRBJ1-1, with a tentative D call TRBD1 (6 bases). The CDR3 consists of 15 residues. Per the germline V gene, CDR1 is SGDLS and CDR2 is YYNGEE. Trimming stripped 4 bases from V and 5 bases from J, with 18 bases between. CDR3 nucleotides: TGTGCCAGCAGCCTCCGGGGGGGGGCCTTGACTGAAGCTTTCTTT. This sequence encodes CASSLRGGALTEAFF.

The chain has TRBV30 and TRBJ1-1; 9 nucleotides line up with TRBD1. Germline V lookup: CDR1 GTSNPN, CDR2 SVGIG (reference sequence). V lost 0 bases and J lost 2; bases outside the gene matches: 7. The CDR3 is 16 amino acids. DNA of the CDR3: TGTGCCTGGAGTGTACGGATACAGGGGGCAAACACTGAAGCTTTCTTT. Translation: CAWSVRIQGANTEAFF.

The V call is TRBV19, the J call TRBJ2-4, with TRBD2 identical over 7 bases. Trimming took 10 bases from V and 0 from J; bases not matched to a gene: 6. There are 14 residues in the CDR3. Germline lookup yields CDR1 LNHDA and CDR2 SQIVND (reference sequence). The CDR3 DNA reads TGTGCCACCGGACTAGATCGAGCCAAAAACATTCAGTACTTC. It is translated as CATGLDRAKNIQYF.

The count of this clone is one. The V call is TRBV29-1, the J call TRBJ1-1; 7 nucleotides match TRBD1. Germline loops: CDR1 SQVTM, CDR2 ANQGSEA. The CDR3 covers 12 residues. Written as DNA, the CDR3 is TGCAGTGGACAGGAGGTTGGGACTGAAGCTTTCTTT. Translated, it gives CSGQEVGTEAFF.

This clone has just one count. The chain couples TRBV6-5 to TRBJ2-7; 11 bases line up with TRBD2. CDR3 length: 14 residues. V lost 7 bases, J lost 4 bases, and 6 bases stayed unmatched. The V gene's germline CDR1 is MNHEY and CDR2 SVGAGI. As DNA, the CDR3 is TGTGCCAGCACTCGACTAGCGGGATCTTACGAGCAGTACTTC. Translated, it gives CASTRLAGSYEQYF.

This chain connects TRBV2 to TRBJ2-5; D is perhaps TRBD2 (5 bases). Germline V gives CDR1 SNHLY, CDR2 FYNNEI. The CDR3 has 13 residues. Trimming left V 7 bases short and J 2 bases short, with 11 bases between. CDR3 protein: CASTMEVQETQYF. CDR3 sequence (DNA): TGTGCCAGCACGATGGAGGTGCAAGAGACCCAGTACTTC.

V usage is TRBV6-2 or TRBV6-3 and J usage is TRBJ1-6; no firm D call. V was clipped by 2 bases and J by 14 bases, with 7 bases between them. The CDR3 has 11 amino acids. Germline V gives CDR1 MNHEY, CDR2 SVGEGT. The CDR3 reads CASSYETTLHF. CDR3 sequence (DNA): TGTGCCAGCAGTTACGAGACAACCCTCCACTTT.

The chain carries TRBV7-2 and TRBJ1-5; weak D call: TRBD1 (5 bases). Looked up from germline, CDR1 is SGHTA and CDR2 is FQGNSA. The CDR3 consists of 16 residues. V dropped 1 base and J dropped 9 bases, with 19 bases sitting between them. CDR3 bases: TGTGCCAGCAGCTTAGATTGGGGGGGTCGCTTATCGCCCCAGCATTTT. Encoded protein: CASSLDWGGRLSPQHF.

The chain employs TRBV7-8 and TRBJ1-5; the D gene is possibly TRBD1 (6 bases). V was pared by 5 bases and J by 3 bases, with 11 bases between. Looked up from germline, CDR1 is SGHVS and CDR2 is FQNEAQ. The CDR3 is 14 amino acids. The CDR3 bases are TGTGCCAGCAGCGGCGGACAGCTCAATCAGCCCCAGCATTTT. This gives the protein CASSGGQLNQPQHF.

The rearrangement joins TRBV5-1 to TRBJ2-5; TRBD2 matches at 7 bases. J was trimmed by 2 bases and V by 4 bases; bases with no gene match: 11. This CDR3 comprises 16 residues. Germline V lookup: CDR1 SGHRS, CDR2 YFSETQ. The CDR3 protein is CASSGGVGGEQETQYF. CDR3 nucleotide sequence: TGCGCCAGCAGCGGGGGGGTCGGTGGGGAACAAGAGACCCAGTACTTC.

This clone has more than one count but fewer than ten. The V and J genes are TRBV7-6 and TRBJ2-7, with 11 bases matching TRBD1. This CDR3 comprises 17 residues. With V trimmed by 4 bases and J by 2 bases, 10 bases remained unmatched. CDR1 is SGHVS and CDR2 is FNYEAQ in the germline V gene. CDR3 loop: CASSSDLGQGVPYEQYF. The CDR3 DNA reads as TGTGCCAGCAGCTCAGATTTGGGACAGGGGGTTCCCTACGAGCAGTACTTC.

V and J are TRBV5-4 and TRBJ1-1, with 9 positions matching TRBD1. Germline V gene data show CDR1 as SGHNT and CDR2 as YYREEE (reference sequence). With 5 bases clipped from V and 6 bases from J, the junction kept 2 bases outside the gene matches. This CDR3 spans 12 amino acids. The DNA of the CDR3 is TGTGCCAGCAGGGGACAGGGCTCTGAAGCTTTCTTT. Encoded protein: CASRGQGSEAFF.

This chain uses TRBV11-2 with TRBJ1-6; D unclear. Trimming shortened V by 3 bases and J by 8 bases, and 11 bases separated the two germline ends. Germline lookup yields CDR1 SGHAT and CDR2 FQNNGV. CDR3 length: 14 residues. The CDR3 loop reads CASSFRVGDSPLHF. CDR3 sequence (DNA): TGTGCCAGCAGCTTCCGGGTCGGCGATTCACCCCTCCACTTT. Looking up the rest from reference TRBV11-2 and TRBJ1-6 gives the full variable domain: EAGVAQSPRYKIIEKRQSVAFWCNPISGHATLYWYQQILGQGPKLLIQFQNNGVVDDSQLPKDRFSAERLKGVDSTLKIQPAKLEDSAVYLCASSFRVGDSPLHFGNGTRLTVT.

Comments on this clone: This sequence may be a read error, since a much larger clone differs from it by one base. The V gene is TRBV7-2, the J gene TRBJ1-1; D ambiguous. Per the germline V gene, CDR1 is SGHTA and CDR2 is FQGNSA. The length of the CDR3 is 13 residues. Trimming shortened V by 1 base and J by 1 base, and 4 bases separated the two germline ends. The CDR3 sequence is CASSLVGNTEAFF. The CDR3 nucleotides are TGTGCCAGCAGCTTAGTCGGGAACACTGAAGCTTTCTTT.

The V and J genes are TRBV27 and TRBJ2-7; TRBD1 matches 8 bases. Germline-derived CDR1 and CDR2 are MNHEY and SMNVEV (reference sequence). Germline trimming cut 8 bases from V and 5 bases from J; bases unmatched to any gene: 14. This CDR3 is built from 15 residues. The CDR3 reads CASGRRQGSHHEQYF. CDR3 in DNA: TGTGCCAGCGGGCGTAGACAGGGGTCTCACCACGAGCAGTACTTC.

The gene calls are TRBV2 and TRBJ2-2, with 7 nucleotides matching TRBD2. Trimming cost V 8 bases and J 0 bases; bases outside gene matches: 3. The CDR3 is made up of 14 amino acids. Germline CDR1 reads SNHLY; CDR2 reads FYNNEI. Here the CDR3 DNA reads TGTGCCAGCCTACGGGAGGCGAACACCGGGGAGCTGTTTTTT. It encodes CASLREANTGELFF.

V is TRBV6-2 or TRBV6-3 and J is TRBJ2-1, with D unresolved. This CDR3 has 16 amino acids. V dropped 5 bases and J dropped 1 base, with 15 bases sitting between them. Per germline, CDR1 MNHEY and CDR2 SVGEGT. In nucleotides, the CDR3 is TGTGCCAGCAGTAGTTTTTTGGTCCAGTCCTACAATGAGCAGTTCTTC. It specifies CASSSFLVQSYNEQFF.

The rearrangement joins TRBV3-1 (or the pseudogene TRBV3-2) to TRBJ2-3, with D unresolved. Trimming took 1 base from V and 8 from J, leaving 7 bases between them. The germline gives CDR1 LGHDT, CDR2 YNNKEL (reference sequence). This CDR3 is built from 12 residues. CDR3 sequence: CASSQGFGTQYF. The DNA for the CDR3 is TGTGCCAGCAGCCAAGGGTTCGGTACGCAGTATTTT.

This clone was found once. The V gene is TRBV2, the J gene TRBJ2-5, with a weak D call TRBD2 (6 bases). V was shortened by 9 bases and J by 2 bases, with 10 bases between the two germline ends. CDR3 size: 12 residues. Germline CDR1 reads SNHLY; CDR2 reads FYNNEI. CDR3 protein: CASTGVQETQYF. Here the CDR3 DNA reads TGTGCCAGTACGGGGGTTCAAGAGACCCAGTACTTC. Full variable domain (remainder filled in from reference TRBV2 and TRBJ2-5): EPEVTQTPSHQVTQMGQEVILRCVPISNHLYFYWYRQILGQKVEFLVSFYNNEISEKSEIFDDQFSVERPDGSNFTLKIRSTKLEDSAMYFCASTGVQETQYFGPGTRLLVL.

The V gene is TRBV6-5, the J gene TRBJ2-2; TRBD1 matches 8 bases. This CDR3 has 14 amino acids. Trimming took 5 bases from V and 4 from J; bases not matched to a gene: 3. Germline V gene lookup returns CDR1 MNHEY and CDR2 SVGAGI. The chain's CDR3 is CASSTDRATGELFF. The CDR3 DNA reads as TGTGCCAGCAGTACGGACAGGGCCACCGGGGAGCTGTTTTTT.

The chain links TRBV10-3 to TRBJ2-1, with D maybe TRBD1 (5 bases). V was cut by 4 bases and J by 4 bases, with 8 bases left in between. Germline values: CDR1 ENHRY, CDR2 SYGVKD. There are 13 residues in the CDR3. The CDR3 is CAISVDRYNEQFF. CDR3 nucleotides: TGTGCCATCAGTGTCGACAGATACAATGAGCAGTTCTTC.

The J gene is TRBJ1-2, the V gene TRBV19; D is ambiguous. The V and J ends lost 5 bases and 4 bases respectively, with 11 bases between them. CDR3 length: 13 residues. Per germline, CDR1 LNHDA and CDR2 SQIVND (reference sequence). The CDR3 region is CASSSVPGYGYTF. The CDR3 DNA follows: TGTGCCAGTAGTTCCGTCCCGGGCTATGGCTACACCTTC.

The CDR3 DNA reads TGCGCCAGCAGCCATGGAGCGGTTAACTATGGCTACACCTTC. It yields the protein CASSHGAVNYGYTF. V usage is TRBV4-1 and J usage is TRBJ1-2, with unresolved D. The CDR3 consists of 14 residues. Germline CDR1 reads MGHRA; CDR2 reads YSYEKL. Trimming pared 3 bases from V and 1 base from J, leaving 9 bases between.

The V and J genes are TRBV30 and TRBJ2-3; D not certain. The germline V and J ends were trimmed by 2 bases and 2 bases, with 8 bases remaining between them. Germline V gene lookup returns CDR1 GTSNPN and CDR2 SVGIG (reference sequence). The CDR3 totals 13 residues. The CDR3 loop reads CAWSFQVTDTQYF. DNA for the CDR3: TGTGCCTGGAGTTTTCAGGTCACAGATACGCAGTATTTT.